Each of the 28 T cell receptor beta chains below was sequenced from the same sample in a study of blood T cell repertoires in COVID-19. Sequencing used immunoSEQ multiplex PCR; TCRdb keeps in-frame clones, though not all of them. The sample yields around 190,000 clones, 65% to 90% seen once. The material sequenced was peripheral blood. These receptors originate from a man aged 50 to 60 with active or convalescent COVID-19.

The CDR3 protein is CASSPWGGISSGNTIYF. CDR3 coding DNA: TGTGCCAGCAGCCCTTGGGGGGGTATCAGCTCTGGAAACACCATATATTTT. The V gene is TRBV6-2 or TRBV6-3, the J gene TRBJ1-3; weak D call: TRBD1 (5 bases). From germline, CDR1 is MNHEY and CDR2 SVGEGT. V lost 6 bases and J 0 bases, leaving 18 bases between the germline ends. The CDR3 covers 17 residues.

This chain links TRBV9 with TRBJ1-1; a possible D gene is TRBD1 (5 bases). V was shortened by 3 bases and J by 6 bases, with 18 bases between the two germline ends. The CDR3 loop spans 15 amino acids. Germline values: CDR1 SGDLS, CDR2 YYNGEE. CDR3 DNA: TGTGCCAGCAGCGCACAGGCCCAGCACCGGGCTGAAGCTTTCTTT. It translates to CASSAQAQHRAEAFF. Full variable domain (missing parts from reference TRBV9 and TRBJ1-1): DSGVTQTPKHLITATGQRVTLRCSPRSGDLSVYWYQQSLDQGLQFLIQYYNGEERAKGNILERFSAQQFPDLHSELNLSSLELGDSALYFCASSAQAQHRAEAFFGQGTRLTVV.

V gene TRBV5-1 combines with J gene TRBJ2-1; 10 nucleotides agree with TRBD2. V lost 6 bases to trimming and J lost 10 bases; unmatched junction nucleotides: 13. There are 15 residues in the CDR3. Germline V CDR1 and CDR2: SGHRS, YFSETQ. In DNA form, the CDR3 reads TGCGCCAGCATTGAAGCGGGAGGGCCCCCTAGAGAGCAGTTCTTC. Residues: CASIEAGGPPREQFF.

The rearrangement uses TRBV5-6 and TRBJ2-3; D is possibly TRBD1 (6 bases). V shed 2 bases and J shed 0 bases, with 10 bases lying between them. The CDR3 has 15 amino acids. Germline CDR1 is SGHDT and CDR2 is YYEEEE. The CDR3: CASSFLDRSTDTQYF. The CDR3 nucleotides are TGTGCCAGCAGCTTCCTTGACAGGAGCACAGATACGCAGTATTTT.

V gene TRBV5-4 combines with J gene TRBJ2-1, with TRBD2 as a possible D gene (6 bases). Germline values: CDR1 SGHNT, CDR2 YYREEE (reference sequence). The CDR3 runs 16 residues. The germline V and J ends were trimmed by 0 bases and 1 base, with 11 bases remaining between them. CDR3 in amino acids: CASSLVVSGSYNEQFF. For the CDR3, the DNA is TGTGCCAGCAGCTTGGTTGTTAGCGGATCCTACAATGAGCAGTTCTTC.

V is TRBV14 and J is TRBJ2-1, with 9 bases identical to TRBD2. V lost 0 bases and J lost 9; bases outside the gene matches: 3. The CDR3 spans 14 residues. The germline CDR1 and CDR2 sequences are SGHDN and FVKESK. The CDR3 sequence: CASSQETSGIEQFF. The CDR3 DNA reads TGTGCCAGCAGCCAAGAGACTAGCGGAATTGAGCAGTTCTTC.

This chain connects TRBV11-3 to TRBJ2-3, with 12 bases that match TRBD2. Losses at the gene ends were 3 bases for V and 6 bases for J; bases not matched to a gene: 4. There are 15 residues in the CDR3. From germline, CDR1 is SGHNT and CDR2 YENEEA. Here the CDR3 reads CASSLRLAGADTQYF. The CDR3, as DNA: TGTGCCAGCAGCTTGCGACTAGCGGGAGCCGATACGCAGTATTTT.

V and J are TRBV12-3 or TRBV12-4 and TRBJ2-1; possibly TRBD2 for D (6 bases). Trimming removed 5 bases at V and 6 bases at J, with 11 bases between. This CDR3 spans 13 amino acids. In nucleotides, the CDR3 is TGTGCCAGCAGTAATGCGGGACGCAATGAGCAGTTCTTC. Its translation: CASSNAGRNEQFF.

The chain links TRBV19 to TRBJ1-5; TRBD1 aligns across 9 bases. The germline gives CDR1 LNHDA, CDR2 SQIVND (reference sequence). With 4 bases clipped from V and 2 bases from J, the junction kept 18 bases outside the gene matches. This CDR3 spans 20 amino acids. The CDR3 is CASSTRDRVSGFSGNQPQHF. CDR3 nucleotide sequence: TGTGCCAGTAGTACCCGGGACAGGGTTTCCGGTTTTTCGGGCAATCAGCCCCAGCATTTT. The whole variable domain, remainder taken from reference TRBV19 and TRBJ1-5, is DGGITQSPKYLFRKEGQNVTLSCEQNLNHDAMYWYRQDPGQGLRLIYYSQIVNDFQKGDIAEGYSVSREKKESFPLTVTSAQKNPTAFYLCASSTRDRVSGFSGNQPQHFGDGTRLSIL.

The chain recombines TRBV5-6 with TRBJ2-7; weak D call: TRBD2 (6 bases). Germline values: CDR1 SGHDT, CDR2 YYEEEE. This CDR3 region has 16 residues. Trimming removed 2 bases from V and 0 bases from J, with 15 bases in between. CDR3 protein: CASSFGQTSLSYEQYF. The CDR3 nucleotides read TGTGCCAGCAGCTTCGGCCAAACTAGCCTCTCCTACGAGCAGTACTTC.

This CDR3 is CASSYSQGQSSYEQYF. As DNA, the CDR3 is TGTGCCAGCAGTTACTCTCAGGGGCAGAGCTCCTACGAGCAGTACTTC. The rearrangement uses TRBV6-5 and TRBJ2-7, with a possible D match to TRBD1 (6 bases). V lost 0 bases, J lost 0 bases, and 12 bases lay in between. The CDR3 runs 16 residues. Germline V CDR1 and CDR2: MNHEY, SVGAGI.

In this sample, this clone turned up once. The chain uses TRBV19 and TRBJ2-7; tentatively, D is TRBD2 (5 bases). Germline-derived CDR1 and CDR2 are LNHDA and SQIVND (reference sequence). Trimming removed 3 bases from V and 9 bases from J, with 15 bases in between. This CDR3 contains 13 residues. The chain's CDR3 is CASSIEFRSGQYF. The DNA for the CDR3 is TGTGCCAGTAGTATTGAGTTTCGCAGCGGGCAGTACTTC.

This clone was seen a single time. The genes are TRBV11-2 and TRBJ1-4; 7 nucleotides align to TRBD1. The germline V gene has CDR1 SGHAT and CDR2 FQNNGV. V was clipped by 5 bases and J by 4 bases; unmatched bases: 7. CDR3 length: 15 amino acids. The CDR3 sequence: CASSTYRGGNEKLFF. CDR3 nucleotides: TGTGCCAGCAGCACCTACAGGGGCGGTAATGAAAAACTGTTTTTT. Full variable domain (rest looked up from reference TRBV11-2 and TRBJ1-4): EAGVAQSPRYKIIEKRQSVAFWCNPISGHATLYWYQQILGQGPKLLIQFQNNGVVDDSQLPKDRFSAERLKGVDSTLKIQPAKLEDSAVYLCASSTYRGGNEKLFFGSGTQLSVL.

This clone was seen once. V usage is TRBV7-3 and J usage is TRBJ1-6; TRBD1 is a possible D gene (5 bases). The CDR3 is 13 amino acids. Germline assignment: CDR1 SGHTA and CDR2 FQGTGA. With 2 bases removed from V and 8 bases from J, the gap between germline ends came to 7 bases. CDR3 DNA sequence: TGTGCCAGCAGCTTAGTCAGGGATTCACCCCTCCACTTT. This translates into CASSLVRDSPLHF.

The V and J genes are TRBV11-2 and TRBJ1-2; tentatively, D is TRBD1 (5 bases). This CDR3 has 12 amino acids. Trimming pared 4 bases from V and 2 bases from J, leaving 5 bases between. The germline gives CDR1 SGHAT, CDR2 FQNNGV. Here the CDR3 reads CASSYRNYGYTF. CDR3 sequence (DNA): TGTGCCAGCAGCTACAGGAACTATGGCTACACCTTC.

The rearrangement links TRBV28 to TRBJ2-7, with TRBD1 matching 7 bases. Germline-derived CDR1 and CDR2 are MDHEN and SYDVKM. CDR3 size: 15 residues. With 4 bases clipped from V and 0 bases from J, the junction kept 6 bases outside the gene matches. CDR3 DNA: TGTGCCAGCAGTTCCGTAGGGACAGCCTCCTACGAGCAGTACTTC. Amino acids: CASSSVGTASYEQYF.

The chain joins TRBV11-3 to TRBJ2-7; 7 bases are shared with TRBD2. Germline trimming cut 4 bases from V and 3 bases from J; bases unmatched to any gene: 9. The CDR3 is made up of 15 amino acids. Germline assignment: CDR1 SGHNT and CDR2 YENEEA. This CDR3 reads CASSYSGGGNYEQYF. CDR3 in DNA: TGTGCCAGCAGCTATTCGGGAGGCGGTAACTACGAGCAGTACTTC.

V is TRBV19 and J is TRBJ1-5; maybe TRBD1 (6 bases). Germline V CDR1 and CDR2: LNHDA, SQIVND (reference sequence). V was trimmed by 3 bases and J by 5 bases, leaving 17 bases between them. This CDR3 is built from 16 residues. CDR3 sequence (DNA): TGTGCCAGTAGTATCCGGCAGGGGCCGGGGTATCAGCCCCAGCATTTT. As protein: CASSIRQGPGYQPQHF.

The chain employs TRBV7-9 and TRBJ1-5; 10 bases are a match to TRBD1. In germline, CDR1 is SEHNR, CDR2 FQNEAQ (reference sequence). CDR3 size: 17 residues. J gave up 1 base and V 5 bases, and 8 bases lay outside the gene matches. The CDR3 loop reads CASSEGTGALSNQPQHF. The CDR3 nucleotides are TGTGCCAGCAGCGAAGGGACAGGGGCACTAAGCAATCAGCCCCAGCATTTT.

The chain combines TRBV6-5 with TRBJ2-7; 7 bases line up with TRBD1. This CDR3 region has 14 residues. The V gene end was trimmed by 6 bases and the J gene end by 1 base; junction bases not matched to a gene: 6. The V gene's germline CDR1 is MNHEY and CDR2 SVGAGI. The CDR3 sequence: CASRRPGQSYEQYF. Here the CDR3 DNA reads TGTGCCAGCAGGAGACCGGGACAGTCCTACGAGCAGTACTTC.

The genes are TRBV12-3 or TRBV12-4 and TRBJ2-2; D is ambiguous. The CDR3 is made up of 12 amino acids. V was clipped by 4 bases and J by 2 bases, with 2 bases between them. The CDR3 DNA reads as TGTGCCAGCAGTTCAAACACCGGGGAGCTGTTTTTT. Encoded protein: CASSSNTGELFF.

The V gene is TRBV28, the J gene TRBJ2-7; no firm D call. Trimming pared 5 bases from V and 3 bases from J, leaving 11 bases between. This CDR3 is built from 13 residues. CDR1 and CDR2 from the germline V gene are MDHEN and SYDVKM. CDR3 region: CASSPGGLYEQYF. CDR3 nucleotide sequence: TGTGCCAGCAGTCCCGGCGGTCTCTACGAGCAGTACTTC.

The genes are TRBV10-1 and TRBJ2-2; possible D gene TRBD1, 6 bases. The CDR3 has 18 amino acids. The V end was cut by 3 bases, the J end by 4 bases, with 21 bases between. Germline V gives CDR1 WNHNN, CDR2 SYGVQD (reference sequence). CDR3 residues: CASSEGTLLGSSTGELFF. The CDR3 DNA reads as TGCGCCAGCAGTGAAGGGACACTCTTAGGTAGTTCCACCGGGGAGCTGTTTTTT.

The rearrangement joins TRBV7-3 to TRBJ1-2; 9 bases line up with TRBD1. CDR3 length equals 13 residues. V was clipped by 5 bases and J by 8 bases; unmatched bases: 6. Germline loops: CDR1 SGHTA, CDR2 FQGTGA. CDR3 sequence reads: CASSPRQGEGYTF. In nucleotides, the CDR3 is TGTGCCAGCAGCCCTCGACAGGGGGAGGGCTACACCTTC.

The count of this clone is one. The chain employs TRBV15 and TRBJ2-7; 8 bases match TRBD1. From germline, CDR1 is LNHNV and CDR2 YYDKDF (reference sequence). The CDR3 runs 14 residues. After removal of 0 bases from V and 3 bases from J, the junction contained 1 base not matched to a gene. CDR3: CATSRDTGGYEQYF. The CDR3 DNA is TGTGCCACCAGCAGAGATACAGGGGGCTACGAGCAGTACTTC.

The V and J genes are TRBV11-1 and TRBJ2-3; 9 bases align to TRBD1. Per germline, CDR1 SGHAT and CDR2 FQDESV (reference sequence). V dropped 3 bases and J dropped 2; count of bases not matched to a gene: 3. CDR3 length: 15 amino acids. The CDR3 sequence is CASSLGDRDTDTQYF. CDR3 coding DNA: TGTGCCAGCAGCTTGGGGGACAGGGACACAGATACGCAGTATTTT.

The CDR3 DNA reads TGTGCCAGCAGCGTAGGGGGACTAGCGGGGGTAGATACGCAGTATTTT. Amino acids: CASSVGGLAGVDTQYF. V and J are TRBV5-4 and TRBJ2-3; TRBD2 aligns across 14 bases. V was pared by 4 bases and J by 5 bases, with 6 bases of the junction left unmatched. Germline CDR1 reads SGHNT; CDR2 reads YYREEE (reference sequence). The CDR3 spans 16 residues.

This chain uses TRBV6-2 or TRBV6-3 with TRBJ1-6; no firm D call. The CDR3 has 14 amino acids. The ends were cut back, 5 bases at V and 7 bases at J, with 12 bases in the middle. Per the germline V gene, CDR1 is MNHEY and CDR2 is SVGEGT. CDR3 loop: CASSVSGWNSPLHF. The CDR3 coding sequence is TGTGCCAGCAGTGTGTCGGGGTGGAATTCACCCCTCCACTTT.